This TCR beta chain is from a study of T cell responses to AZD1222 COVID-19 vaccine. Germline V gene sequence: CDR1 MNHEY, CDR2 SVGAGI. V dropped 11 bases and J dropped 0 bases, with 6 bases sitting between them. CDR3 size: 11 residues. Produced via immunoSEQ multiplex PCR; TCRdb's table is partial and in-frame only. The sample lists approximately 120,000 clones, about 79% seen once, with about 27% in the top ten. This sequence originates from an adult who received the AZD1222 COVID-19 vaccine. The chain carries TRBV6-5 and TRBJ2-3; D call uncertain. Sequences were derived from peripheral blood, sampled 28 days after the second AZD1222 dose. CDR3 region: CAVHSTDTQYF. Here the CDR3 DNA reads TGTGCCGTCCACAGCACAGATACGCAGTATTTT.